The entry below describes one T cell receptor (beta chain). Isolated RNA was reverse transcribed in full, so expressed TCRB transcripts were sequenced. Libraries were prepared by immunoSEQ multiplex PCR; TCRdb keeps only in-frame clonotypes and omits some of them. The sample holds about 400,000 clones, over 10% seen once. From germline, CDR1 is LGHNA and CDR2 YSLEER. Trimming cost V 0 bases and J 6 bases; bases outside gene matches: 15. This CDR3 region has 19 residues. These data are taken from a study of beta chain features in type 1 diabetes. Input material: naive CD4+ T cells from blood. This rearrangement joins TRBV4-3 to TRBJ2-2, with TRBD2 matching over 8 bases. The TCR comes from a man younger than 35 in good health. CDR3 DNA sequence: TGCGCCAGCAGCCAAGATACGGGGGGCGGGAGGTTCAGCGCCGGGGAGCTGTTTTTT. Its translation: CASSQDTGGGRFSAGELFF.